This TCR beta chain was sequenced during a study of cytomegalovirus exposure and HLA in healthy donors (dated by TCRdb to the late 2010s). A note on the overall study: An earlier analysis of about 530 of the donors reported approximately 300 Gb of sequence data and 117 million unique TCR beta sequences obtained from roughly 170 million T cells. The aim of the study was to test whether cataloging public T cell receptors could identify signatures of past pathogen exposure. About 320 gigabases of sequencing data and tens of millions of unique TCR sequences were included in an early release covering roughly 600 HLA-typed donors. Of the roughly 400 genotyped donors, over 65% fell in the genetic ancestry cluster associated with self-reported Caucasian donors. The T cell repertoires of roughly 660 subjects were profiled by immunosequencing and related to cytomegalovirus serostatus. Among about 400 genotyped donors of the cohort, an average of approximately 240,000 unique TCR beta nucleotide sequences was sequenced per donor, of which approximately 19% were non-productive. To predict cytomegalovirus infection status, the study combined high-throughput TCR immunosequencing, statistical association of individual TCRs with disease status, and machine learning. All discovery cohort repertoires had been generated on a single sequencing platform. Genome-wide SNP genotypes for about 65% of the roughly 670 donors were used in a later genetic analysis, which treated that subset as a discovery cohort. A later analysis re-analyzed previously published TCR beta repertoires from roughly 690 donors and added high-resolution HLA genotyping to study TCR occurrence patterns. In the later analysis, no new phenotypic data were used to find candidate immune exposures; instead, reliance was placed on TCR beta sequences and their occurrence across donors. HLA typing covered class I and class II loci at four-digit resolution. Donor age, sex, ethnicity and CMV serostatus were collected together with the repertoire data. Along with the 666-subject first cohort, a separate validation cohort of 120 different subjects was used. Typing coverage differed by locus: A, B, C, DRB1 and DQB1 were typed in roughly 620-630 donors, DQA1 in approximately 520, DPA1 in approximately 610, and DPB1 in roughly 470. Because of strong linkage in the cohort, four or five DR-DQ haplotypes were treated as single units for association and clustering. In an earlier analysis of several hundred of the donors, high-throughput TCR beta sequencing was used to judge whether each TCR beta V gene segment behaved as functional or pseudogenic. The study at large found these results: The classifier was reported to diagnose cytomegalovirus status with high specificity and sensitivity in both the original cohort and the validation cohort. A later genetic analysis associated a missense DCLRE1C variant with V-gene and J-gene trimming of TCR beta chains, and an independent cohort replicated the association. At a false discovery rate of 0.05, a later analysis linked under 20,000 TCR beta sequences to specific HLA alleles. Roughly uniform sequencing depth across donors was assumed in presence/absence analyses, although this assumption may not hold. Correlated functional status among segregating V segments might be attributable to linkage disequilibrium, but an unknown experimental factor could not be ruled out. The study listed 164 TCR beta chains as associated with cytomegalovirus. The earlier analysis of some 540 of the donors excluded 15 to 20 rarely observed V segments, including chromosome 9 orphons, because counts were too low. It was suggested by the authors that the approach could potentially be generalized to other disease states and immunological phenotypes. Across donors, most TCR sequences were observed very rarely, whereas some public TCRs were present in many individuals. A further reported finding was that TCR beta sequences accurately predicted the HLA-A and HLA-B alleles for most subjects in the first cohort. Compared with the approximately 710-donor mean, donors in an Asian-associated ancestry cluster had fewer N-insertions in productive TCRs, according to a later genetic analysis. In this cohort, only TCR beta chains were sequenced, and detectable features were limited by the absence of alpha or paired-chain data. A cluster of highly shared sequence variants was judged likely to be a technical artifact of the sequencing pipeline. Some IMGT-functional V segments, including TRBV6-2 and TRBV6-3, could not be told apart with the 87-base-pair reads, so those segments were excluded. According to a later analysis, TCR association rates differed among HLA loci, with DRB1 alleles showing the most associated TCRs and HLA-C alleles showing the fewest. Immune exposure information for the cohort was limited to CMV serostatus. Because HLA typing was unavailable for some donors at each locus, only the typed subset was used in association tests. According to a later analysis, most CMV-associated TCR beta chains appeared to be HLA-restricted, and the HLA associations seemed to be driven largely by CMV exposure. Broadly in line with IMGT annotations, most TCR beta V segments showed up in productive rearrangements about 87% or about 30% of the time in an earlier analysis of 450 to 600 of the donors. A few of the identified cytomegalovirus-associated TCR beta chains were confirmed in vitro to be specific for cytomegalovirus antigens. In a later analysis, HLA-associated TCR beta chains were found to be more clonally expanded and to have lower generation probabilities than equally common non-associated chains. Several of the top co-occurrence clusters appeared to be linked to parvovirus B19, influenza, CMV and Epstein-Barr virus, according to a later analysis. When HLA alleles, especially DR and DQ, strongly co-occurred, attributing TCR associations to individual alleles was difficult.

Library construction relied on the immunoSEQ multiplex PCR assay. For the multiplex PCR, a mixture combining 60 forward primers for TCR Vbeta segments and 13 reverse primers for TCR Jbeta segments was used. The CDR3 region of rearranged TCR beta genes was amplified from genomic DNA with a multiplex PCR assay. Amplified TCR beta libraries were sequenced as 87-base-pair reads on the Illumina HiSeq System. For the original study's pipeline: A later analysis tallied around 82 million unique TCR beta chains across the 666 repertoires, and some 10 million of those chains were shared by two or more donors. To remove PCR and sequencing errors, raw reads were error-corrected and collapsed into unique sequences using a nearest-neighbor algorithm that merged closely related sequences. CDR3 sequences were aligned to IMGT reference sequences to assign V, D and J gene segments. For a sequence to be retained, a match of at least six nucleotides was required to both a V gene segment and a J gene segment. Rearrangements were classified as productive when the CDR3 lacked stop codons and remained in frame with V and J, and all other rearrangements were classified as non-productive. Following IMGT convention, CDR3 was defined as the stretch from the second conserved V-encoded cysteine up to the conserved J-encoded phenylalanine. The earlier analysis of about 620 of the donors excluded sequences that lacked an unambiguous match to a single V gene segment. In an earlier analysis of several hundred of the donors, V segments were called functional above 56.7% productive rearrangements and were called segregating when the between-donor standard deviation exceeded 5%. A statistical classification framework was built for diagnosing cytomegalovirus status from the catalog of TCR beta chain sequences. In a later analysis, TCR nucleotide sequences were compared against IMGT/GENE-DB human TR gene sequences so that V and J genes could be assigned. A later analysis assigned CDR3 sequences and most-parsimonious VDJ recombination scenarios with the TCRdist pipeline. A later analysis defined each TCR beta chain by its CDR3 amino acid sequence plus V-gene family, and excluded reads lacking a unique V-gene family. A later analysis removed several hundred highly shared, low-generation-probability nucleotide sequences to deal with suspected cross-contamination and a sequencing artifact. For each public chain, a later analysis derived a clonal expansion index from normalized ranks of inferred template counts within each repertoire. In a later analysis, generation probabilities were computed with a VDJ recombination model fitted to out-of-frame rearrangements, and the resulting probabilities were checked against IGoR. In a later analysis, TCR-TCR, TCR-HLA and TCR-CMV co-occurrence was scored with hypergeometric tests, and a repertoire-size bias correction was applied to TCR pairs. False discovery rates were estimated in a later analysis by permuting HLA or CMV assignments 20 times. A later analysis grouped co-occurring TCRs with DBSCAN, adding TCRdist sequence similarity when clustering within HLA-allele-positive subsets. Co-occurrence clustering excluded repertoires with fewer than 30,000 or more than 120,000 public chains, plus five with anomalous nucleotide sharing. Entries here come from immuneACCESS through TCRdb and include only in-frame sequences with V and J called. Some clones fail to appear in such tables; in the studies checked, an unresolved V gene covers under half of the shortfall, and the cause of the remainder is unknown. The V and J calls and clone size were taken over from that table, and D and trimming were inferred from the DNA. Recorded for this sample are about 190,000 clones; around 86% of them occurred a single time. The biggest ten clones account for roughly 1.7% of the sample.

With respect to this clone: Its antigen target is currently unknown. There are no base qualities to consult, and no much larger clone falls within one base.

The CDR3 contains 14 residues, cysteine and phenylalanine counted. The entry retains the CDR3 DNA only, 42 bases that are in frame from base 1. From the germline V gene, CDR1 is SGHRS and CDR2 is YFSETQ. V is reduced by 4 bases and J by 0 bases, leaving a spacing of 10 bases between them. The cohort was made up of 650 to 700 healthy bone marrow donors. Cohort members were all nominally healthy when sampled, although unrecorded immune exposures were likely present. The donor was CMV seronegative and was included in the group of 352 seronegative cohort members. A peripheral blood sample was provided by each donor, and peripheral blood mononuclear cells were used for TCR beta sequencing. The Qiagen DNeasy Blood Extraction Kit was used to extract genomic DNA from the blood cell samples.

The sequence was collected from a woman younger than 30 in good health and CMV-seronegative. Here the chain combines TRBV5-1 and TRBJ1-2, with a weak D call of TRBD1 (5 bases match). The sample comprised PBMCs. The CDR3 amino acid sequence is: CASSTGEANYGYTF. The bases read TGCGCCAGCAGCACAGGCGAAGCTAACTATGGCTACACCTTC. Extended through the reference TRBV5-1 and TRBJ1-2 proteins, this CDR3 yields the full variable domain: KAGVTQTPRYLIKTRGQQVTLSCSPISGHRSVSWYQQTPGQGLQFLFEYFSETQRNKGNFPGRFSGRQFSNSRSEMNVSTLELGDSALYLCASSTGEANYGYTFGSGTRLTVV.